The 24 T cell receptor beta chains presented below share a single source sample, sequenced in a study of cytomegalovirus exposure and HLA in healthy donors. Sequencing used immunoSEQ multiplex PCR; TCRdb keeps in-frame clones, though not all of them. Seen here are over 110,000 clones, roughly 86% observed once, and the top ten hold just over 8.5%. Material: PBMCs. The receptors come from a man younger than 30 in good health and CMV-seropositive.

This chain uses TRBV5-6 with TRBJ1-2; 11 bases are shared with TRBD1. V shed 4 bases, J shed 3 bases, and the junction held 8 bases outside the gene matches. Germline loops: CDR1 SGHDT, CDR2 YYEEEE. This CDR3 has 16 residues. CDR3 DNA sequence: TGTGCCAGCAGCACCCCAGGACAGGGGGCTTACTATGGCTACACCTTC. Translating it yields CASSTPGQGAYYGYTF.

The rearrangement links TRBV4-1 to TRBJ2-1, with D perhaps matching TRBD2 (6 bases). With 1 base removed from V and 1 base from J, the gap between germline ends came to 11 bases. CDR3 length: 16 amino acids. Germline-derived CDR1 and CDR2 are MGHRA and YSYEKL. The CDR3: CASSQVPGESYNEQFF. The CDR3 DNA sequence: TGCGCCAGCAGCCAAGTGCCGGGGGAGTCCTACAATGAGCAGTTCTTC.

CDR3 sequence reads: CASSLPTSGGETQYF. The CDR3 region has the DNA TGTGCCAGCAGCTTACCCACTAGCGGGGGAGAGACCCAGTACTTC. The V and J genes are TRBV5-8 and TRBJ2-5; 11 bases are shared with TRBD2. The V and J ends lost 2 bases and 4 bases, in that order; junction bases with no gene match: 4. Germline V CDR1 and CDR2: SGHTS, YDEGEE. The CDR3 sequence is 15 residues long.

Regarding this clone: Other DNA sequences in this specimen translate into the identical CDR3. This chain links TRBV18 with TRBJ1-5; 7 bases line up with TRBD1. CDR3 length: 15 amino acids. Germline trimming cut 3 bases from V and 3 bases from J; bases unmatched to any gene: 5. Per germline, CDR1 KGHSH and CDR2 LQKENI. Written as DNA, the CDR3 is TGTGCCAGCTCACCCCAGGGACAGTCCAATCAGCCCCAGCATTTT. Translation gives CASSPQGQSNQPQHF.

V usage is TRBV10-3 and J usage is TRBJ1-5; D is ambiguous. V lost 0 bases and J lost 0, with 9 bases in between. Germline assignment: CDR1 ENHRY and CDR2 SYGVKD. CDR3 length: 16 amino acids. The CDR3 is CAISESAGHSNQPQHF. DNA for the CDR3: TGTGCCATCAGTGAGTCGGCAGGCCATAGCAATCAGCCCCAGCATTTT.

This clone was recorded once. The CDR3 sequence is CASTGSGTSTDTQYF. The CDR3 nucleotides are TGTGCCAGTACCGGAAGCGGAACCTCCACAGATACGCAGTATTTT. The gene calls are TRBV19 and TRBJ2-3, with a weak D call TRBD2 (5 bases). This CDR3 has 15 residues. Trimming cost V 7 bases and J 2 bases, with 16 bases left between them. Germline CDR1 is LNHDA and CDR2 is SQIVND (reference sequence).

This chain links TRBV19 with TRBJ1-2; D perhaps matches TRBD1 (5 bases). The CDR3 spans 14 residues. In germline, CDR1 is LNHDA, CDR2 SQIVND (reference sequence). The V end was cut by 6 bases, the J end by 1 base, with 12 bases between. Written as DNA, the CDR3 is TGTGCCAGTAGGAGCAGGGCCCTTAACTATGGCTACACCTTC. Translated, it gives CASRSRALNYGYTF.

The V and J genes are TRBV11-2 and TRBJ2-2, with 10 positions matching TRBD2. CDR1 and CDR2 (germline): SGHAT, FQNNGV. The CDR3 contains 14 residues. J lost 4 bases, V lost 6 bases, and 2 bases had no gene match. CDR3 sequence reads: CASSRTSGTGELFF. CDR3 in DNA: TGTGCCAGCAGTCGGACTAGCGGCACCGGGGAGCTGTTTTTT.

The chain recombines TRBV6-1 with TRBJ2-3; 8 nucleotides line up with TRBD2. The V gene's germline CDR1 is MNHNS and CDR2 SASEGT. There are 15 residues in the CDR3. Unmatched junction bases numbered 9, after V lost 6 bases and J lost 4 bases. In DNA, the CDR3 is TGTGCCAGCAGGGAAAGCGGGAGTGGGGCAGATACGCAGTATTTT. Translating gives CASRESGSGADTQYF.

J is TRBJ1-4 and V is TRBV5-6, with D uncertain. Germline V gene sequence: CDR1 SGHDT, CDR2 YYEEEE. The V end was cut by 4 bases, the J end by 11 bases, with 12 bases between. CDR3 length: 12 residues. CDR3 nucleotide sequence: TGTGCCAGCAGCAAAGATGAGAAGAAACTGTTTTTT. Its protein product is CASSKDEKKLFF.

The rearrangement links TRBV7-3 to TRBJ1-2, with 8 bases identical to TRBD1. This CDR3 is built from 13 residues. The V gene's germline CDR1 is SGHTA and CDR2 FQGTGA. With 4 bases clipped from V and 8 bases from J, the junction kept 6 bases outside the gene matches. In DNA, the CDR3 is TGTGCCAGCAGCTCCGGACAGGGTGGCGGCTACACCTTC. It specifies CASSSGQGGGYTF.

The genes are TRBV5-5 and TRBJ2-6; TRBD2 matches 8 bases. V lost 0 bases to trimming and J lost 4 bases; unmatched junction nucleotides: 6. The CDR3 is 17 residues long. Germline CDR1 and CDR2: SGHKS and YYEKEE (reference sequence). As DNA, the CDR3 is TGTGCCAGCAGCTTGGCTCGGGGGGGAACCGGGGCCAACGTCCTGACTTTC. Encoded protein: CASSLARGGTGANVLTF.

The rearrangement uses TRBV29-1 and TRBJ2-3, with D uncertain. V was shortened by 6 bases and J by 3 bases, with 13 bases between the two germline ends. Germline V lookup: CDR1 SQVTM, CDR2 ANQGSEA. This CDR3 region has 13 residues. The CDR3 reads CSVVTGSTDTQYF. The CDR3 coding sequence is TGCAGCGTGGTGACGGGTAGTACAGATACGCAGTATTTT.

This clone was observed a handful of times. The chain uses TRBV11-3 and TRBJ2-3; TRBD1 aligns across 11 bases. The V segment lost 3 bases and the J segment 6 bases; nucleotides outside the gene matches: 8. The CDR3 covers 16 residues. CDR1 and CDR2 (germline): SGHNT, YENEEA. The CDR3 DNA reads as TGTGCCAGCAGCTTTTCCGGGACAGGGGGTCTTGATACGCAGTATTTT. It translates to CASSFSGTGGLDTQYF.

The chain is built from TRBV30 and TRBJ1-2, with a possible D match to TRBD1 (6 bases). Trimming left V 2 bases short and J 8 bases short, with 12 bases between. Germline values: CDR1 GTSNPN, CDR2 SVGIG (reference sequence). This CDR3 is built from 12 residues. In DNA, the CDR3 is TGTGCCTGGAGTCCGGGGGGCGAAGGCTACACCTTC. Protein product: CAWSPGGEGYTF.

The genes are TRBV21-1 and TRBJ2-4; the D segment call TRBD1 is taken from the table without a DNA check. TRBV21-1 corresponds to a pseudogene. The CDR3 runs to 16 residues. Here the CDR3 reads CASTNRDRGPKNIQYF. CDR3 DNA: TGTGCCAGCACCAACAGGGACAGGGGCCCCAAAAACATTCAGTACTTC.

This sequence joins TRBV6-5 and TRBJ2-7; 10 nucleotides align to TRBD1. The length of the CDR3 is 15 residues. The germline CDR1 and CDR2 sequences are MNHEY and SVGAGI. Trimming at V came to 5 bases and at J to 5 bases, leaving 9 bases not matched to a gene. The chain's CDR3 is CASSLTGTGVDEQYF. The CDR3 coding sequence is TGTGCCAGCAGTCTTACAGGGACAGGGGTTGACGAGCAGTACTTC.

This rearrangement joins TRBV9 to TRBJ2-1; 10 bases match TRBD2. This CDR3 comprises 15 residues. Trimming cost V 3 bases and J 5 bases; bases outside gene matches: 5. Germline CDR1 SGDLS, CDR2 YYNGEE. DNA for the CDR3: TGTGCCAGCAGCGAAGGGACTAGCGAGAACAATGAGCAGTTCTTC. Amino acids: CASSEGTSENNEQFF.

The gene calls are TRBV10-3 and TRBJ2-1; no clear D gene. In germline, CDR1 is ENHRY, CDR2 SYGVKD. V was trimmed by 4 bases and J by 5 bases, leaving 6 bases between them. The CDR3 consists of 12 residues. The CDR3 sequence is CAISGQDNEQFF. The CDR3 nucleotides are TGTGCCATCAGTGGCCAGGACAATGAGCAGTTCTTC.

The rearrangement joins TRBV29-1 to TRBJ2-3; the match to TRBD2 covers 9 bases. Germline V gene lookup returns CDR1 SQVTM and CDR2 ANQGSEA. Losses at the gene ends were 4 bases for V and 5 bases for J; bases not matched to a gene: 7. CDR3 length: 14 amino acids. DNA for the CDR3: TGCAGCGTTGGAAAAGCGGGAGGTGGAGATACGCAGTATTTT. This encodes CSVGKAGGGDTQYF.

V gene TRBV2 combines with J gene TRBJ2-3; perhaps TRBD1 as D (5 bases). The germline V and J ends were trimmed by 10 bases and 2 bases, with 7 bases remaining between them. Germline V gene data show CDR1 as SNHLY and CDR2 as FYNNEI. The CDR3 sequence is 11 residues long. The CDR3 region is CAKTVTDTQYF. In DNA, the CDR3 is TGTGCCAAGACAGTCACAGATACGCAGTATTTT.

This chain connects TRBV27 to TRBJ1-6; 7 bases are a match to TRBD1. Per germline, CDR1 MNHEY and CDR2 SMNVEV (reference sequence). V shed 4 bases, J shed 9 bases, and the junction held 6 bases outside the gene matches. The CDR3 runs to 14 residues. As DNA, the CDR3 is TGTGCCAGCAGTTCAGGGGGGTTTGGTTCACCCCTCCACTTT. This translates into CASSSGGFGSPLHF.

The chain is built from TRBV7-8 and TRBJ2-2, with a possible D match to TRBD2 (6 bases). V was shortened by 0 bases and J by 6 bases, with 8 bases between the two germline ends. The CDR3 is made up of 14 amino acids. CDR1 is SGHVS, CDR2 FQNEAQ, per germline. CDR3 DNA: TGTGCCAGCAGCTTAGCCGGGGGACCCGGGGAGCTGTTTTTT. Its translation is CASSLAGGPGELFF.

This chain uses TRBV10-3 with TRBJ1-1; no reliable D call. The CDR3 has 12 residues. V was clipped by 3 bases and J by 4 bases, with 6 bases between them. Germline-derived CDR1 and CDR2 are ENHRY and SYGVKD. Here the CDR3 DNA reads TGTGCCATCAGTGAACCAGGCACTGAAGCTTTCTTT. It codes for CAISEPGTEAFF.